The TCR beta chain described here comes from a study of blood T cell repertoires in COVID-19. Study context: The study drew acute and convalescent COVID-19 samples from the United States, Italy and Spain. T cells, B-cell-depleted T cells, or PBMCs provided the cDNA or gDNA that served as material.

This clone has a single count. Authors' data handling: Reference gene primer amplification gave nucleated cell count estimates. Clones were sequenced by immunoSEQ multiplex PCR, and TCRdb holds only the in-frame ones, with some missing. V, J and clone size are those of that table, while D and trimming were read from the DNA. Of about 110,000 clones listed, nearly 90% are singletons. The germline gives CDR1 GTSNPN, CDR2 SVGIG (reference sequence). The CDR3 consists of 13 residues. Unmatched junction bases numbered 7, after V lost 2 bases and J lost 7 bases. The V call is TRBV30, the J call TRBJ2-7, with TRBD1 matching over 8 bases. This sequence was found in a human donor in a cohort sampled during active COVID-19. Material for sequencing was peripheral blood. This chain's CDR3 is CAWSSGQGVEQYF. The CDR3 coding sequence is TGTGCCTGGAGTTCCGGACAGGGTGTAGAGCAGTACTTC. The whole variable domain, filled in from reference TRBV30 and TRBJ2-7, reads SQTIHQWPATLVQPVGSPLSLECTVEGTSNPNLYWYRQAAGRGLQLLFYSVGIGQISSEVPQNLSASRPQDRQFILSSKKLLLSDSGFYLCAWSSGQGVEQYFGPGTRLTVT.